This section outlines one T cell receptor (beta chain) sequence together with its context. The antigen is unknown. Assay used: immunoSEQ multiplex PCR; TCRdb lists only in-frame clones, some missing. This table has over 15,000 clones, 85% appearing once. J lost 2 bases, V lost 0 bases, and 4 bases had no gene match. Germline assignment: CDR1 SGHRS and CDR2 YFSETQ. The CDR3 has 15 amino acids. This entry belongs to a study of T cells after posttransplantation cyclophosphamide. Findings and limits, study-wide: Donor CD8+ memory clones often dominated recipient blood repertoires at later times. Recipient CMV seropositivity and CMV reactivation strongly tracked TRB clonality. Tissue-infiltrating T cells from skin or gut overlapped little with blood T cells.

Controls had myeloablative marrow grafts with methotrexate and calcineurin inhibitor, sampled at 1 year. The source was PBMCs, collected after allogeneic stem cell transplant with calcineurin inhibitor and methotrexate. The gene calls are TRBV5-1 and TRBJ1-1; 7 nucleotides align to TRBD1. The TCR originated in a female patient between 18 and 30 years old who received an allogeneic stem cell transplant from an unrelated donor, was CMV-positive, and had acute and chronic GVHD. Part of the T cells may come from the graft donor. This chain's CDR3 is CASSLEGQLNTEAFF. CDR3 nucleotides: TGCGCCAGCAGCTTGGAGGGACAGTTAAACACTGAAGCTTTCTTT.